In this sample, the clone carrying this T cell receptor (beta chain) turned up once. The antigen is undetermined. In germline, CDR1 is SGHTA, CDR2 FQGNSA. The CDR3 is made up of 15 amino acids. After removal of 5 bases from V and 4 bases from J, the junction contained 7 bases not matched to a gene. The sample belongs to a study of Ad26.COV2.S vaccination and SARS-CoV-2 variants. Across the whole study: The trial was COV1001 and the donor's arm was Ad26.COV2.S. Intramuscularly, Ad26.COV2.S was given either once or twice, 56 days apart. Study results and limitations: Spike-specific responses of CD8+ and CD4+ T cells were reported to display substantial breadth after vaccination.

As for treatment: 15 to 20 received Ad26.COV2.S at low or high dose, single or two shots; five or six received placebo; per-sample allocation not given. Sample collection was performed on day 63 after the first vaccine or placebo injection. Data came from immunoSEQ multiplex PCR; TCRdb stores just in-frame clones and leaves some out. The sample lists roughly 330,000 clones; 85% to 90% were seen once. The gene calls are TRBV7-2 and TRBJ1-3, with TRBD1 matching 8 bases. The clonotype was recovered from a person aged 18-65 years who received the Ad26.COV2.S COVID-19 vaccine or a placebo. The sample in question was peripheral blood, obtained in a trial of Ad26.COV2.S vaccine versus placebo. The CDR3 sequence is CASSTQGAQGNTIYF. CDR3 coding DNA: TGTGCCAGCAGCACTCAGGGGGCGCAGGGAAACACCATATATTTT.